The 25 T cell receptor beta chains given below trace back to one sample, sequenced in a study of blood T cells in healthy people across ages. Next came a second PCR, run for about 7 to 12 cycles, which used a sample-barcoded 5' primer along with a J-beta primer mix. TCRdb independently ran MiXCR on the 5' RACE reads; one entry per CDR3 protein. In the table there are roughly 790,000 distinct CDR3 sequences, around 46% of which are singletons. The sequencing input was blood. All receptors derive from a woman aged 55 to 70 in good health.

Here the CDR3 reads CASSHAPGQGGETQYF. CDR3 DNA: TGTGCCAGCAGCCATGCACCGGGACAGGGTGGAGAGACCCAGTACTTC. V is TRBV7-9 and J is TRBJ2-5, with 9 bases that match TRBD1. The CDR3 length is 16 residues. Trimming cost V 5 bases and J 4 bases; bases outside gene matches: 11. Germline assignment: CDR1 SEHNR and CDR2 FQNEAQ (reference sequence). Full variable domain (remainder filled in from reference TRBV7-9 and TRBJ2-5): DTGVSQNPRHKITKRGQNVTFRCDPISEHNRLYWYRQTLGQGPEFLTYFQNEAQLEKSRLLSDRFSAERPKGSFSTLEIQRTEQGDSAMYLCASSHAPGQGGETQYFGPGTRLLVL.

The V call is TRBV9, the J call TRBJ2-1; D might be TRBD2 (7 bases). The CDR3 spans 15 residues. Germline V gene data show CDR1 as SGDLS and CDR2 as YYNGEE. Trimming shortened V by 3 bases and J by 7 bases, and 17 bases separated the two germline ends. The CDR3 DNA sequence: TGTGCCAGCAGCGAAGGGGGGGAGACTAGAAATGAGCAGTTCTTC. Its protein product is CASSEGGETRNEQFF.

This chain joins TRBV5-6 and TRBJ2-1, with D possibly matching TRBD2 (5 bases). Trimming removed 5 bases at V and 10 bases at J, with 22 bases between. The CDR3 is 15 residues long. From germline, CDR1 is SGHDT and CDR2 YYEEEE. The CDR3 region has the DNA TGTGCCAGCAGGGAGAGGAGGTGGGTGGAGGAGGAGCAGTTCTTC. Translation: CASRERRWVEEEQFF.

In regard to this clonotype: A much more abundant neighbour one base away suggests this may be a read error. This rearrangement joins TRBV19 to TRBJ1-2, with D perhaps matching TRBD1 (6 bases). The CDR3 covers 16 residues. CDR1 is LNHDA, CDR2 SQIVND, per germline (reference sequence). CDR3 DNA sequence: TGTGCCAGTAGTCCTGGGACAACTACGTGGAACTATGACTACACCTTC. This encodes CASSPGTTTWNYDYTF. The full variable domain, its missing parts supplied by reference TRBV19 and TRBJ1-2, is DGGITQSPKYLFRKEGQNVTLSCEQNLNHDAMYWYRQDPGQGLRLIYYSQIVNDFQKGDIAEGYSVSREKKESFPLTVTSAQKNPTAFYLCASSPGTTTWNYDYTFGSGTRLTVV.

Notes on this clonotype: An end of the junction does not agree with germline; a read error may underlie this. The rearrangement uses TRBV7-9 and TRBJ2-3; perhaps TRBD1 as D (5 bases). The CDR3 covers 15 residues. Germline CDR1 SEHNR, CDR2 FQNEAQ (reference sequence). This CDR3 is CTSSLGDRNTDTQYF. CDR3 bases: TGTACCAGCAGCTTAGGAGACAGAAACACAGATACGCAGTATTTT.

This clonotype was counted many times. V gene TRBV4-1 combines with J gene TRBJ2-3, with unresolved D. V was shortened by 0 bases and J by 8 bases, with 21 bases between the two germline ends. This CDR3 region has 17 residues. Germline lookup yields CDR1 MGHRA and CDR2 YSYEKL. CDR3 in DNA: TGCGCCAGCAGCCAAGATCGGCTAGGCACCGCGTTGGGTACGCAGTATTTT. Translation: CASSQDRLGTALGTQYF.

As DNA, the CDR3 is TGCAGTGCTAGCGTCAGGGAAGTCGAGCAGTACTTC. Translated, it gives CSASVREVEQYF. This sequence joins TRBV20-1 and TRBJ2-7; possible D gene TRBD1, 5 bases. Looked up from germline, CDR1 is DFQATT and CDR2 is SNEGSKA (reference sequence). V was shortened by 3 bases and J by 6 bases, with 12 bases between the two germline ends. The CDR3 has 12 amino acids.

This rearrangement joins TRBV30 to TRBJ2-7; the D call may be TRBD1 or TRBD2 (6 bases each). The J call is in doubt because the DNA end fits TRBJ2-4 better. The CDR3 sequence is 16 residues long. Germline V gene sequence: CDR1 GTSNPN, CDR2 SVGIG (reference sequence). The CDR3 nucleotides read TGTGCCTGGAGTGTGCTCAGTGGAGGGGGTAGCGACATTCAGTACTTC. It codes for CAWSVLSGGGSDIQYF.

The chain couples TRBV18 to TRBJ2-3; no clear D gene. With 3 bases removed from V and 0 bases from J, the gap between germline ends came to 7 bases. Germline lookup yields CDR1 KGHSH and CDR2 LQKENI. The CDR3 spans 14 residues. The CDR3, as DNA: TGTGCCAGCTCACCTAGCAGAAGCACAGATACGCAGTATTTT. This sequence encodes CASSPSRSTDTQYF.

V usage is TRBV4-3 and J usage is TRBJ2-7; 10 bases fit TRBD1. The ends lost 0 bases at V and 4 bases at J; junction bases unmatched: 12. Looked up from germline, CDR1 is LGHNA and CDR2 is YSLEER. This CDR3 spans 18 amino acids. This CDR3 reads CASSQEYRTGGFGYEQYF. The CDR3 region has the DNA TGCGCCAGCAGCCAAGAATATAGGACAGGGGGGTTCGGTTACGAGCAGTACTTC.

This clonotype showed up many times. The chain carries TRBV9 and TRBJ2-1, with a possible D match to TRBD2 (6 bases). CDR1 and CDR2 from the germline V gene are SGDLS and YYNGEE. Trimming removed 0 bases at V and 3 bases at J, with 7 bases between. The CDR3 length is 14 residues. CDR3 sequence: CASSVAGVYNEQFF. In DNA, the CDR3 is TGTGCCAGCAGCGTAGCGGGAGTCTACAATGAGCAGTTCTTC. The full variable domain, completed using reference TRBV9 and TRBJ2-1, is DSGVTQTPKHLITATGQRVTLRCSPRSGDLSVYWYQQSLDQGLQFLIQYYNGEERAKGNILERFSAQQFPDLHSELNLSSLELGDSALYFCASSVAGVYNEQFFGPGTRLTVL.

On this clonotype: A clone one base away is much larger, so this may be a read error. The chain joins TRBV29-1 to TRBJ2-3; no firm D call. V dropped 6 bases and J dropped 0 bases, with 16 bases sitting between them. CDR1 is SQVTM and CDR2 is ANQGSEA in the germline V gene. CDR3 length: 15 residues. The CDR3 spells CSVHPTASSTDTQYF. CDR3 bases: TGCAGCGTACACCCGACTGCGTCTAGCACAGATACGCAGTATTTT.

This clonotype was found a few times. V is TRBV25-1 and J is TRBJ1-2; TRBD1 matches at 8 bases. The V and J ends lost 5 bases and 0 bases, in that order; junction bases with no gene match: 5. The CDR3 is 15 residues long. The germline CDR1 and CDR2 sequences are MGHDK and SYGVNS. The CDR3: CASSWGDRTNYGYTF. CDR3 sequence (DNA): TGTGCCAGCAGTTGGGGGGACAGGACTAACTATGGCTACACCTTC.

This clonotype has only a few counts. J is TRBJ2-1 and V is TRBV7-2; 12 nucleotides match TRBD1. The V gene end was trimmed by 6 bases and the J gene end by 3 bases; junction bases not matched to a gene: 6. Per the germline V gene, CDR1 is SGHTA and CDR2 is FQGNSA. CDR3 length: 16 residues. The CDR3 bases are TGTGCCAGCAGACAAGGGACAGGGGGCAACTACAATGAGCAGTTCTTC. This sequence encodes CASRQGTGGNYNEQFF.

In this sample, this clonotype turned up a few times. The chain employs TRBV28 and TRBJ2-7; the match to TRBD1 covers 7 bases. The CDR3 is 16 amino acids. CDR1 and CDR2 (germline): MDHEN, SYDVKM. With 2 bases clipped from V and 3 bases from J, the junction kept 10 bases outside the gene matches. DNA for the CDR3: TGTGCCAGCAGTTTAGGGGAACAGGGGCCCATCTACGAGCAGTACTTC. This sequence encodes CASSLGEQGPIYEQYF.

This clonotype was found a few times. The chain has TRBV20-1 and TRBJ2-1; TRBD2 aligns across 11 bases. V lost 3 bases and J lost 2; bases outside the gene matches: 3. CDR3 length equals 15 residues. Germline assignment: CDR1 DFQATT and CDR2 SNEGSKA (reference sequence). The CDR3 nucleotides read TGCAGTGCTAGGTGGGGACTAGCGGCCTACAATGAGCAGTTCTTC. The encoded protein is CSARWGLAAYNEQFF.

This clonotype was counted a few times. The chain uses TRBV7-2 and TRBJ2-1; D gene unclear. The J call is doubtful: the DNA matches TRBJ2-7 better. Germline values: CDR1 SGHTA, CDR2 FQGNSA. This CDR3 spans 15 amino acids. For the CDR3, the DNA is TGTGCCAGCAGGAAGGCCCCTGCCCAATACAATGAGCAGTACTTC. Encoded protein: CASRKAPAQYNEQYF.

This chain joins TRBV11-2 and TRBJ2-3, with D perhaps given as TRBD1 or TRBD2 (5 bases each). Germline V CDR1 and CDR2: SGHAT, FQNNGV. The CDR3 has 14 residues. V was shortened by 6 bases and J by 6 bases, with 16 bases between the two germline ends. CDR3 DNA sequence: TGTGCCAGCAGATTTCCCGGACGGGGCGATACGCAGTATTTT. Translating it yields CASRFPGRGDTQYF.

Notes on this clonotype: This may be a read error: a much more frequent sequence differs by one nucleotide. The chain recombines TRBV12-3 or TRBV12-4 with TRBJ2-1; D possibly corresponds to TRBD2 (5 bases). The CDR3 extends over 16 amino acids. Trimming took off 2 bases at V and 13 bases at J, with 24 bases between the two ends. The CDR3 region is CASSLSPAASMKTQFF. The CDR3 nucleotides read TGTGCCAGCAGTTTATCACCCGCGGCTAGCATGAAGACCCAGTTCTTC.

The CDR3 spells CASSFWQNYGYTF. The CDR3 bases are TGTGCCAGCAGTTTTTGGCAGAACTATGGCTACACCTTC. The chain recombines TRBV28 with TRBJ1-2; D remains unclear. The CDR3 runs to 13 residues. Trimming took off 3 bases at V and 2 bases at J, with 7 bases between the two ends. Germline CDR1 and CDR2: MDHEN and SYDVKM.

This clonotype was detected only a few times. This sequence joins TRBV12-3 or TRBV12-4 and TRBJ2-3; perhaps TRBD1 as D (6 bases). This CDR3 is 12 amino acids long. Trimming removed 7 bases from V and 5 bases from J, with 10 bases in between. CDR3 protein: CASNPQGDTQYF. The CDR3 region has the DNA TGTGCCAGCAATCCACAGGGAGATACGCAGTATTTT.

The chain uses TRBV29-1 and TRBJ2-7; D gene ambiguous. The better agreement between TRBJ2-5 and the DNA end casts doubt on the J call. Per germline, CDR1 SQVTM and CDR2 ANQGSEA. The CDR3 spans 12 residues. CDR3 region: CSVSIVEETQYF. In DNA form, the CDR3 reads TGCAGCGTTTCCATCGTAGAAGAGACCCAGTACTTC.

V is TRBV9 and J is TRBJ1-2; possible D gene TRBD1, 6 bases. Looked up from germline, CDR1 is SGDLS and CDR2 is YYNGEE. V lost 4 bases and J 2 bases, leaving 15 bases between the germline ends. This CDR3 has 15 amino acids. The chain's CDR3 is CASSSPDSQNYGYTF. The CDR3 nucleotides read TGTGCCAGCAGCTCACCGGACAGCCAGAACTATGGCTACACCTTC. Looking up the rest from reference TRBV9 and TRBJ1-2 gives the full variable domain: DSGVTQTPKHLITATGQRVTLRCSPRSGDLSVYWYQQSLDQGLQFLIQYYNGEERAKGNILERFSAQQFPDLHSELNLSSLELGDSALYFCASSSPDSQNYGYTFGSGTRLTVV.

J is TRBJ2-7 and V is TRBV20-1; 11 nucleotides agree with TRBD1. The J call may not be correct, given that the DNA end is closer to TRBJ2-5. The CDR3 runs to 18 residues. Germline values: CDR1 DFQATT, CDR2 SNEGSKA (reference sequence). The CDR3 loop reads CSARGSRKGQGVSETQYF. CDR3 in DNA: TGCAGTGCTAGAGGGTCTCGGAAGGGACAGGGGGTTTCAGAGACCCAGTACTTC.

There are many counts of this clonotype. CDR3 sequence reads: CASSLFSPGHLSGDTQYF. The CDR3, as DNA: TGTGCCAGCAGCTTATTCTCCCCGGGACACTTGTCCGGGGATACGCAGTATTTT. The chain has TRBV7-2 and TRBJ2-3, with D perhaps TRBD1 (6 bases). This CDR3 contains 18 residues. The germline CDR1 and CDR2 sequences are SGHTA and FQGNSA. Between the trimmed V and J ends, which lost 2 bases and 6 bases, there was a span of 24 bases.